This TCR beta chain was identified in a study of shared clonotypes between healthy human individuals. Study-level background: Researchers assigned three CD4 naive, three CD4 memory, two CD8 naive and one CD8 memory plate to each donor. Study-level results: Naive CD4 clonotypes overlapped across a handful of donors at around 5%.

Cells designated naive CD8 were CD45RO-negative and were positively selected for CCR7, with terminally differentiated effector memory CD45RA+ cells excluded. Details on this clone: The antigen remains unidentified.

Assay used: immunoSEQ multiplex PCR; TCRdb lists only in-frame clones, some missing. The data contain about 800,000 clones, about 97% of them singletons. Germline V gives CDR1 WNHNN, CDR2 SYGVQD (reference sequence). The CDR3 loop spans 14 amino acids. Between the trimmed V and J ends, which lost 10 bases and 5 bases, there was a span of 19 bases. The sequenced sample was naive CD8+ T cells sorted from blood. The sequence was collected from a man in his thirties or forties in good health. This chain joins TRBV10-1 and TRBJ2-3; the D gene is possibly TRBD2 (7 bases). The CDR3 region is CATPTGGLVDTQYF. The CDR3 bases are TGCGCCACCCCGACGGGGGGCCTGGTAGATACGCAGTATTTT.